These 30 T cell receptor beta chains came from one sample sequenced in a study of T-cell reconstitution after alpha-beta-depleted transplantation in children. Researchers prepared the TCRbeta library using unique molecular identifiers, the study reports. TCRdb re-analysed the PCR reads in MiXCR, keeping a single row per CDR3 protein. The data show 500,000 to 600,000 distinct CDR3 sequences, with 15% to 20% seen just once and roughly 3.3% held by the top ten. The sample in question was PBMCs from the stem cell graft donor, obtained from the stem cell graft. The origin of the receptors is a human donor who donated a stem cell graft to a child with acute lymphoblastic leukemia.

The V call is TRBV3-1, the J call TRBJ2-7; TRBD2 matches at 13 bases. CDR1 and CDR2 (germline): LGHDT, YNNKEL (reference sequence). V was clipped by 11 bases and J by 5 bases; unmatched bases: 12. The CDR3 loop spans 15 amino acids. The CDR3 DNA reads as TGTGCCTCCACCCACGGACTAGCGGGAGTACACGAGCAGTACTTC. Residues: CASTHGLAGVHEQYF.

The rearrangement links TRBV5-6 to TRBJ2-7; the D gene is possibly TRBD1 (5 bases). Deletions cut 4 bases from V and 4 bases from J, with 12 bases between. The CDR3 has 13 residues. Germline CDR1 and CDR2: SGHDT and YYEEEE. The CDR3 DNA is TGTGCCAGCAGCCTGGACATCGATTACGAGCAGTACTTC. Translating it yields CASSLDIDYEQYF.

V gene TRBV2 combines with J gene TRBJ1-4; the match to TRBD1 covers 10 bases. Per the germline V gene, CDR1 is SNHLY and CDR2 is FYNNEI. V shed 6 bases and J 8 bases; nucleotides not matched to a gene: 6. The CDR3 covers 14 residues. This CDR3 is CASSVDRGREKLFF. The CDR3 DNA reads TGTGCCAGCAGCGTTGACAGGGGGCGAGAAAAACTGTTTTTT.

This clonotype was counted a few times. This sequence joins TRBV18 and TRBJ1-2; D is ambiguous. Germline CDR1 reads KGHSH; CDR2 reads LQKENI. The length of the CDR3 is 18 residues. The germline V and J ends were trimmed by 6 bases and 6 bases, with 29 bases remaining between them. The DNA of the CDR3 is TGTGCCAGCTCCTCGTACAAGGCAGGAAATATGGTAATCGATGGCTACACCTTC. Its protein product is CASSSYKAGNMVIDGYTF.

The rearrangement joins TRBV9 to TRBJ1-2; the match to TRBD1 covers 7 bases. The junction had 13 bases not matched to a gene; V was cut back by 0 bases and J by 5 bases. There are 17 residues in the CDR3. CDR1 is SGDLS and CDR2 is YYNGEE in the germline V gene. CDR3 sequence reads: CASSVAWGQPGGYGYTF. DNA for the CDR3: TGTGCCAGCAGCGTAGCATGGGGACAGCCCGGGGGATATGGCTACACCTTC.

The chain links TRBV12-3 or TRBV12-4 to TRBJ2-4, with TRBD2 matching 7 bases. J was trimmed by 1 base and V by 3 bases; bases with no gene match: 3. CDR3 length equals 15 residues. The CDR3 region is CASSLTGRAKNIQYF. Written as DNA, the CDR3 is TGTGCCAGCAGTTTGACCGGGAGGGCCAAAAACATTCAGTACTTC.

The rearrangement links TRBV6-1 to TRBJ1-4; a possible D gene is TRBD1 (5 bases). The germline V gene encodes CDR1 MNHNS and CDR2 SASEGT. V lost 3 bases to trimming and J lost 2 bases, with 13 bases between them. This CDR3 comprises 16 residues. The CDR3 nucleotides read TGTGCCAGCAGTGACCCTCCAGGGTGGACTAATGAAAAACTGTTTTTT. It translates to CASSDPPGWTNEKLFF.

The rearrangement links TRBV20-1 to TRBJ2-5; D uncertain. The CDR3 is 15 amino acids. Trimming pared 3 bases from V and 1 base from J, leaving 15 bases between. The germline CDR1 and CDR2 sequences are DFQATT and SNEGSKA (reference sequence). The CDR3 region is CSASRADRSQETQYF. The CDR3 bases are TGCAGTGCTAGTAGGGCGGATCGGTCCCAAGAGACCCAGTACTTC.

The gene calls are TRBV7-2 and TRBJ1-2; D is unresolved. The CDR3 is made up of 15 amino acids. CDR1 and CDR2 (germline): SGHTA, FQGNSA. Trimming stripped 2 bases from V and 0 bases from J, with 10 bases between. The CDR3: CASSLLYRANYGYTF. Written as DNA, the CDR3 is TGTGCCAGCAGCTTATTGTACAGAGCTAACTATGGCTACACCTTC. The full variable domain, with the rest looked up from reference TRBV7-2 and TRBJ1-2, is GAGVSQSPSNKVTEKGKDVELRCDPISGHTALYWYRQSLGQGLEFLIYFQGNSAPDKSGLPSDRFSAERTGGSVSTLTIQRTQQEDSAVYLCASSLLYRANYGYTFGSGTRLTVV.

The chain recombines TRBV20-1 with TRBJ2-1; D not resolved. Germline assignment: CDR1 DFQATT and CDR2 SNEGSKA (reference sequence). The CDR3 is 14 amino acids. V shed 4 bases and J shed 6 bases, with 16 bases lying between them. This CDR3 is CSAISLIGSNEQFF. The DNA of the CDR3 is TGCAGTGCTATTAGTCTTATCGGCTCCAATGAGCAGTTCTTC.

This rearrangement joins TRBV5-6 to TRBJ2-1, with D perhaps matching TRBD1 or TRBD2 (5 bases each). CDR3 length equals 15 residues. Trimming took off 5 bases at V and 0 bases at J, with 12 bases between the two ends. The V gene's germline CDR1 is SGHDT and CDR2 YYEEEE. The CDR3 DNA follows: TGTGCCAGCAGTCCGGGACGCCTCTCCTACAATGAGCAGTTCTTC. The encoded protein is CASSPGRLSYNEQFF.

This clonotype showed up just a few times. The chain uses TRBV10-3 and TRBJ1-5; D gene uncertain. This CDR3 region has 17 residues. Germline V lookup: CDR1 ENHRY, CDR2 SYGVKD. Deletions cut 2 bases from V and 2 bases from J, with 16 bases between. In DNA form, the CDR3 reads TGTGCCATCAGTGAGGGCGACATCAGAAGTCGCAATCAGCCCCAGCATTTT. Encoded protein: CAISEGDIRSRNQPQHF.

This chain links TRBV6-5 with TRBJ2-3; no clear D gene. Germline V gene data show CDR1 as MNHEY and CDR2 as SVGAGI. The CDR3 spans 11 residues. V lost 7 bases and J lost 6, with 8 bases in between. CDR3 amino acids: CASMVEDTQYF. The CDR3 nucleotides are TGTGCCAGCATGGTCGAGGATACGCAGTATTTT.

V gene TRBV3-1 combines with J gene TRBJ2-1; D not certain. The CDR3 contains 14 residues. V lost 1 base to trimming and J lost 5 bases, with 9 bases between them. Germline V gene data show CDR1 as LGHDT and CDR2 as YNNKEL (reference sequence). CDR3 nucleotides: TGTGCCAGCAGCCAAGTTTTATGGGACAATGAGCAGTTCTTC. Amino acids: CASSQVLWDNEQFF.

This chain connects TRBV7-2 to TRBJ2-5, with a tentative D call TRBD2 (6 bases). Per germline, CDR1 SGHTA and CDR2 FQGNSA. The CDR3 runs 14 residues. Trimming pared 0 bases from V and 4 bases from J, leaving 9 bases between. CDR3 residues: CASSLAGAGETQYF. The CDR3 DNA follows: TGTGCCAGCAGCTTAGCCGGAGCGGGAGAGACCCAGTACTTC.

About this clonotype itself: One end of the junction does not line up with germline, which may come from a read error. This chain uses TRBV5-1 with TRBJ1-5, with TRBD1 matching 7 bases. The germline gives CDR1 SGHRS, CDR2 YFSETQ. The CDR3 covers 14 residues. The CDR3 DNA reads TGCGCCAGCAGCTTGAAAGGGGGCAATCACCCCCAGCATTTT. Its translation: CASSLKGGNHPQHF.

This clonotype has only a few counts. The chain couples TRBV12-3 or TRBV12-4 to TRBJ2-7; 8 nucleotides align to TRBD1. CDR3 length: 17 residues. Trimming cost V 7 bases and J 6 bases; bases outside gene matches: 20. The chain's CDR3 is CASIPSVRAGGTVEQYF. The CDR3 nucleotides read TGTGCCAGCATCCCCTCGGTACGGGCAGGGGGCACGGTCGAGCAGTACTTC.

The chain couples TRBV12-3 or TRBV12-4 to TRBJ2-7; D might be TRBD2 (5 bases). CDR3 length equals 14 residues. V was clipped by 5 bases and J by 5 bases, with 16 bases between them. The CDR3 DNA is TGTGCCAGCAGTATCGGGCATCAAGCGGACGAGCAGTACTTC. Its translation is CASSIGHQADEQYF.

The rearrangement joins TRBV27 to TRBJ1-2; TRBD1 agrees at 10 bases. The junction had 15 bases not matched to a gene; V was cut back by 6 bases and J by 5 bases. Germline V gene sequence: CDR1 MNHEY, CDR2 SMNVEV (reference sequence). The CDR3 loop spans 17 amino acids. Here the CDR3 reads CASSLRQGARPPYGYTF. DNA of the CDR3: TGTGCCAGCAGCTTACGACAGGGGGCTCGCCCTCCGTATGGCTACACCTTC.

The table lists this clonotype with a few counts. The V and J genes are TRBV2 and TRBJ2-7, with TRBD1 matching 9 bases. V lost 7 bases to trimming and J lost 1 base; unmatched junction nucleotides: 5. Per the germline V gene, CDR1 is SNHLY and CDR2 is FYNNEI. The CDR3 extends over 14 amino acids. The CDR3 loop is CASKRGQGSYEQYF. DNA for the CDR3: TGTGCCAGCAAGAGGGGACAGGGTTCCTACGAGCAGTACTTC. Combining the CDR3 with reference TRBV2 and TRBJ2-7 gives the whole variable domain EPEVTQTPSHQVTQMGQEVILRCVPISNHLYFYWYRQILGQKVEFLVSFYNNEISEKSEIFDDQFSVERPDGSNFTLKIRSTKLEDSAMYFCASKRGQGSYEQYFGPGTRLTVT.

This clonotype is a singleton in its sample. The chain has TRBV3-1 and TRBJ2-5; D is ambiguous. From germline, CDR1 is LGHDT and CDR2 YNNKEL (reference sequence). Trimming took off 0 bases at V and 2 bases at J, with 7 bases between the two ends. The CDR3 extends over 14 amino acids. The CDR3 nucleotides read TGTGCCAGCAGCCAAGAAGGACGGCAAGAGACCCAGTACTTC. This codes for CASSQEGRQETQYF.

This clonotype appeared many times. The J gene is TRBJ1-1, the V gene TRBV20-1; maybe TRBD1 (5 bases). V gave up 0 bases and J gave up 3 bases, with 8 bases separating them. The V gene's germline CDR1 is DFQATT and CDR2 SNEGSKA (reference sequence). The CDR3 runs to 13 residues. The CDR3 sequence: CSAREAGDTEAFF. The CDR3 DNA follows: TGCAGTGCTAGAGAAGCGGGGGACACTGAAGCTTTCTTT.

This clonotype was seen only a few times. This chain joins TRBV5-6 and TRBJ2-2, with a weak D call TRBD1 (5 bases). Germline V lookup: CDR1 SGHDT, CDR2 YYEEEE. The V gene lost 0 bases and the J gene lost 4 bases, with 13 bases spanning the gap. The CDR3 totals 16 residues. DNA for the CDR3: TGTGCCAGCAGCTTGGAGGCAGGGCACTCCACCGGGGAGCTGTTTTTT. Its protein is CASSLEAGHSTGELFF.

In its sample, this clonotype was seen a few times. The chain has TRBV5-8 and TRBJ1-5; a weak D match, TRBD1 (5 bases). CDR3 length equals 16 residues. The V end lost 1 base, the J end lost 2 bases, and 13 bases lay between the germline ends. The germline gives CDR1 SGHTS, CDR2 YDEGEE. This chain's CDR3 is CASSLSWGRGNQPQHF. The CDR3 DNA is TGTGCCAGCAGCTTGAGTTGGGGCAGGGGCAATCAGCCCCAGCATTTT.

This clonotype was seen more than once but under ten times. The chain recombines TRBV27 with TRBJ2-1; possibly TRBD1 or TRBD2 for D (6 bases each). The germline V and J ends were trimmed by 8 bases and 3 bases, with 20 bases remaining between them. The CDR3 runs to 16 residues. CDR1 is MNHEY, CDR2 SMNVEV, per germline (reference sequence). For the CDR3, the DNA is TGTGCCAGCGCAAACCCCCCACAGGGAGGCTACAATGAGCAGTTCTTC. This translates into CASANPPQGGYNEQFF.

This clonotype has more than one count but fewer than ten. The J gene is TRBJ2-3, the V gene TRBV7-3; TRBD2 agrees at 8 bases. There are 17 residues in the CDR3. The V and J ends lost 5 bases and 0 bases, in that order; junction bases with no gene match: 10. The germline V gene has CDR1 SGHTA and CDR2 FQGTGA. The CDR3, as DNA: TGTGCCAGCAGCCTCGCGGGGGGACACCCGAGCACAGATACGCAGTATTTT. Translated: CASSLAGGHPSTDTQYF.

Only a few counts were recorded for this clonotype. V is TRBV3-1 and J is TRBJ2-7; TRBD1 aligns across 7 bases. Germline V gene sequence: CDR1 LGHDT, CDR2 YNNKEL (reference sequence). V was clipped by 1 base and J by 5 bases; unmatched bases: 17. The CDR3 has 18 amino acids. DNA for the CDR3: TGTGCCAGCAGCCAAGTCCTACCGACAGGGCTGAGCTTAGACGAGCAGTACTTC. It yields the protein CASSQVLPTGLSLDEQYF.

The rearrangement uses TRBV29-1 and TRBJ1-2; D uncertain. In germline, CDR1 is SQVTM, CDR2 ANQGSEA. The length of the CDR3 is 17 residues. In DNA form, the CDR3 reads TGCAGTCCGTTGGGTCGTGTTCGGGCCGCATACCCTTATGGCTACACCTTC. It is translated as CSPLGRVRAAYPYGYTF.

The chain is built from TRBV5-1 and TRBJ2-1; D is undetermined. V dropped 4 bases and J dropped 8 bases, with 13 bases sitting between them. The CDR3 is 13 amino acids. Germline V gene sequence: CDR1 SGHRS, CDR2 YFSETQ. The CDR3 reads CASSASRVHEQFF. The DNA for the CDR3 is TGCGCCAGCAGCGCCTCTAGGGTCCATGAGCAGTTCTTC.

This clonotype was counted only a few times. CDR3 sequence reads: CASSLGHADTQYF. The CDR3, as DNA: TGTGCCAGCAGCTTGGGACACGCAGATACGCAGTATTTT. This sequence joins TRBV5-5 and TRBJ2-3; no definite D call. The V end lost 0 bases, the J end lost 4 bases, and 6 bases lay between the germline ends. The CDR3 length is 13 residues. Germline CDR1 reads SGHKS; CDR2 reads YYEKEE (reference sequence). Looking up the rest from reference TRBV5-5 and TRBJ2-3 gives the full variable domain: DAGVTQSPTHLIKTRGQQVTLRCSPISGHKSVSWYQQVLGQGPQFIFQYYEKEERGRGNFPDRFSARQFPNYSSELNVNALLLGDSALYLCASSLGHADTQYFGPGTRLTVL.